The present TCR beta chain was sequenced within a study of cytomegalovirus exposure and HLA in healthy donors. About the research overall: Per a later analysis, the 666 first-cohort and fewer than 150 validation repertoires shared one platform. Study-wide results and caveats: Both high specificity and high sensitivity reportedly marked the classifier's diagnosis of cytomegalovirus status. For most TCR sequences rarity was the rule, although some public TCRs occurred in many donors. The study labeled more than 150 TCR beta chains cytomegalovirus-associated.

As concerns this clone: Antigen: not known.

The CDR3 covers 14 residues. V was pared by 3 bases and J by 2 bases, with 9 bases between. Germline V gene data show CDR1 as SGHAT and CDR2 as FQNNGV. Clones were sequenced by immunoSEQ multiplex PCR, and TCRdb holds only the in-frame ones, with some missing. In the table there are 100,000 to 150,000 clones, around 96% of which are singletons. The origin of this receptor is a young man in good health and CMV-seronegative. Sequencing was performed on PBMCs. The chain joins TRBV11-2 to TRBJ2-3, with a tentative D call TRBD2 (6 bases). The CDR3 region has the DNA TGTGCCAGCAGCTTGACTAGAACCACAGATACGCAGTATTTT. It encodes CASSLTRTTDTQYF.